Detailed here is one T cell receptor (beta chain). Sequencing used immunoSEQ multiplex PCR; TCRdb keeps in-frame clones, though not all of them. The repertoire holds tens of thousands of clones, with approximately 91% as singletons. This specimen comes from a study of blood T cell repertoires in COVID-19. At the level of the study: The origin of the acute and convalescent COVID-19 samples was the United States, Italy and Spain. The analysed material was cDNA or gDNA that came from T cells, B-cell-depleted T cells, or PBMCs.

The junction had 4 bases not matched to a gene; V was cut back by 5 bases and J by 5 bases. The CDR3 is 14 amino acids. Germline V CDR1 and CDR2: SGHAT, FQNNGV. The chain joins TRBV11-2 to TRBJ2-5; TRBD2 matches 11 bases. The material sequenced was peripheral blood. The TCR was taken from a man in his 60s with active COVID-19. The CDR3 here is CASSPRLAGETQYF. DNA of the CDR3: TGTGCCAGCAGCCCACGACTAGCGGGGGAGACCCAGTACTTC.